These 22 T cell receptor beta chains were all obtained from the same sample, sequenced in a study of blood T cell repertoires in COVID-19. Generated by immunoSEQ multiplex PCR, the TCRdb table keeps only in-frame clones and is missing some. The sample records under 200,000 clones, about 85% being singletons. Sequenced material: peripheral blood. Every receptor here comes from a man aged 55-75 years with active or convalescent COVID-19.

The chain carries TRBV10-3 and TRBJ2-7; 12 bases align to TRBD1. This CDR3 has 15 residues. V was pared by 5 bases and J by 6 bases, with 8 bases of the junction left unmatched. CDR1 and CDR2 from the germline V gene are ENHRY and SYGVKD. This CDR3 is CAISRPGTGGSEQYF. DNA of the CDR3: TGTGCCATCAGTCGCCCCGGGACAGGGGGCTCCGAGCAGTACTTC.

The sample holds a few counts of this clone. V and J are TRBV19 and TRBJ1-4; weak D call: TRBD1 (5 bases). Deletions cut 7 bases from V and 8 bases from J, with 14 bases between. The CDR3 has 13 residues. CDR1 is LNHDA and CDR2 is SQIVND in the germline V gene (reference sequence). CDR3 amino acids: CASTSYGGEKLFF. The CDR3 DNA follows: TGTGCCAGTACCTCATACGGGGGGGAAAAACTGTTTTTT. Using reference TRBV19 and TRBJ1-4 for the parts outside the CDR3, the full variable domain is DGGITQSPKYLFRKEGQNVTLSCEQNLNHDAMYWYRQDPGQGLRLIYYSQIVNDFQKGDIAEGYSVSREKKESFPLTVTSAQKNPTAFYLCASTSYGGEKLFFGSGTQLSVL.

The CDR3 coding sequence is TGTGCCTGGAGTGTATCCCGGAGCGACAGGGAATTGAATGGCTACACCTTC. It translates to CAWSVSRSDRELNGYTF. The J gene is TRBJ1-2, the V gene TRBV30; 7 bases match TRBD1. With 0 bases clipped from V and 6 bases from J, the junction kept 16 bases outside the gene matches. Germline V gene lookup returns CDR1 GTSNPN and CDR2 SVGIG (reference sequence). The CDR3 extends over 17 amino acids.

J is TRBJ1-1 and V is TRBV27; D unresolved. Trimming took 3 bases from V and 8 from J, leaving 10 bases between them. Germline V gene lookup returns CDR1 MNHEY and CDR2 SMNVEV (reference sequence). The CDR3 spans 12 residues. CDR3 region: CASSFLSGEAFF. The CDR3 DNA follows: TGTGCCAGCAGTTTCTTATCAGGAGAAGCTTTCTTT.

This clone has just a few counts. The chain combines TRBV2 with TRBJ2-3, with TRBD2 identical over 7 bases. This CDR3 is built from 14 residues. V trimming: 4 bases; J trimming: 4 bases; junction bases outside the gene matches: 5. In germline, CDR1 is SNHLY, CDR2 FYNNEI. Here the CDR3 reads CASSVMGGADTQYF. The CDR3 region has the DNA TGTGCCAGCAGTGTAATGGGAGGGGCAGATACGCAGTATTTT.

This sequence joins TRBV7-9 and TRBJ1-5, with D possibly matching TRBD1 (5 bases). The CDR3 loop spans 14 amino acids. Trimming stripped 5 bases from V and 7 bases from J, with 15 bases between. Germline CDR1 reads SEHNR; CDR2 reads FQNEAQ (reference sequence). CDR3: CASSPQGGGQPQHF. The DNA for the CDR3 is TGTGCCAGCAGCCCTCAGGGAGGAGGCCAGCCCCAGCATTTT.

This sequence joins TRBV7-9 and TRBJ1-5; weak D call: TRBD1 (6 bases). This CDR3 is built from 15 residues. Trimming shortened V by 5 bases and J by 1 base, and 12 bases separated the two germline ends. Germline CDR1 reads SEHNR; CDR2 reads FQNEAQ (reference sequence). CDR3 region: CASSPGDVSNQPQHF. The CDR3 region has the DNA TGTGCCAGCAGCCCAGGGGACGTGAGCAATCAGCCCCAGCATTTT.

The chain joins TRBV4-1 to TRBJ2-3, with D hard to call. This CDR3 comprises 12 residues. The V gene's germline CDR1 is MGHRA and CDR2 YSYEKL. Trimming removed 4 bases at V and 6 bases at J, with 8 bases between. In nucleotides, the CDR3 is TGCGCCAGCAGCCCCAGATTGGATACGCAGTATTTT. Its translation: CASSPRLDTQYF.

V gene TRBV5-4 combines with J gene TRBJ2-2; 8 bases map to TRBD1. The V gene end was trimmed by 1 base and the J gene end by 0 bases; junction bases not matched to a gene: 14. The germline V gene encodes CDR1 SGHNT and CDR2 YYREEE (reference sequence). The CDR3 covers 20 residues. This CDR3 reads CASSLWDRFNFSANTGELFF. CDR3 nucleotide sequence: TGTGCCAGCAGCTTGTGGGACAGGTTCAACTTTTCCGCGAACACCGGGGAGCTGTTTTTT.

V usage is TRBV12-3 or TRBV12-4 and J usage is TRBJ2-2, with D unclear. The V end was cut by 3 bases, the J end by 4 bases, with 6 bases between. The CDR3 runs to 13 residues. CDR3 region: CASSFLATGELFF. CDR3 DNA: TGTGCCAGCAGTTTTTTGGCCACCGGGGAGCTGTTTTTT.

This clone was picked up one time. The chain has TRBV6-5 and TRBJ2-5; D might be TRBD1 (6 bases). CDR3 length: 15 amino acids. Germline assignment: CDR1 MNHEY and CDR2 SVGAGI. The germline V and J ends were trimmed by 6 bases and 5 bases, with 19 bases remaining between them. The CDR3 bases are TGTGCCAGCAGACTACCTACAGGGTCAGCGGAGACCCAGTACTTC. As protein: CASRLPTGSAETQYF.

This clone was seen a single time. This chain uses TRBV7-9 with TRBJ2-7; tentatively, D is TRBD2 (5 bases). The germline V gene encodes CDR1 SEHNR and CDR2 FQNEAQ (reference sequence). The CDR3 covers 11 residues. Trimming stripped 7 bases from V and 6 bases from J, with 10 bases between. In nucleotides, the CDR3 is TGTGCCAGCACAATAAGCGGCGAGCAGTACTTC. It is translated as CASTISGEQYF.

The V and J genes are TRBV5-1 and TRBJ1-1; no definite D call. V was pared by 5 bases and J by 6 bases, with 17 bases between. The CDR3 contains 14 residues. Per germline, CDR1 SGHRS and CDR2 YFSETQ. The CDR3 here is CASSPTSSLAEAFF. The CDR3 DNA reads TGCGCCAGCAGTCCGACATCGTCCCTTGCTGAAGCTTTCTTT.

The chain employs TRBV7-6 and TRBJ2-3; D may be TRBD1 (5 bases). There are 13 residues in the CDR3. CDR1 is SGHVS and CDR2 is FNYEAQ in the germline V gene. Trimming shortened V by 8 bases and J by 3 bases, and 12 bases separated the two germline ends. DNA for the CDR3: TGTGCCAGCGCCCCAGGGTTTACAGATACGCAGTATTTT. Its protein product is CASAPGFTDTQYF.

The genes are TRBV15 and TRBJ1-5; tentative D call: TRBD1 (5 bases). Germline V gene lookup returns CDR1 LNHNV and CDR2 YYDKDF (reference sequence). Trimming shortened V by 0 bases and J by 0 bases, and 12 bases separated the two germline ends. The length of the CDR3 is 17 residues. CDR3 DNA: TGTGCCACCAGCAGAGAACGCCCAGGGAATAGCAATCAGCCCCAGCATTTT. This encodes CATSRERPGNSNQPQHF.

Here the CDR3 DNA reads TGTGCCAGCAGCTCTGACAGCCCCTATGGCTACACCTTC. It yields the protein CASSSDSPYGYTF. The rearrangement links TRBV5-4 to TRBJ1-2; tentatively, D is TRBD1 (5 bases). Trimming left V 3 bases short and J 4 bases short, with 10 bases between. The germline V gene has CDR1 SGHNT and CDR2 YYREEE (reference sequence). The CDR3 runs to 13 residues.

The V call is TRBV5-1, the J call TRBJ1-3; tentatively, D is TRBD1 (6 bases). The germline gives CDR1 SGHRS, CDR2 YFSETQ. This CDR3 contains 14 residues. Trimming removed 0 bases from V and 3 bases from J, with 7 bases in between. DNA for the CDR3: TGCGCCAGCAGCTTGGGGGGGCTTGGAAACACCATATATTTT. It is translated as CASSLGGLGNTIYF. Using reference TRBV5-1 and TRBJ1-3 for the parts outside the CDR3, the full variable domain is KAGVTQTPRYLIKTRGQQVTLSCSPISGHRSVSWYQQTPGQGLQFLFEYFSETQRNKGNFPGRFSGRQFSNSRSEMNVSTLELGDSALYLCASSLGGLGNTIYFGEGSWLTVV.

This chain joins TRBV2 and TRBJ1-5; D not resolved. Per germline, CDR1 SNHLY and CDR2 FYNNEI. The CDR3 is 15 amino acids. Trimming shortened V by 2 bases and J by 0 bases, and 8 bases separated the two germline ends. CDR3 loop: CASSEYLSSNQPQHF. The CDR3 nucleotides read TGTGCCAGCAGTGAATATCTAAGTAGCAATCAGCCCCAGCATTTT. Full variable domain (rest looked up from reference TRBV2 and TRBJ1-5): EPEVTQTPSHQVTQMGQEVILRCVPISNHLYFYWYRQILGQKVEFLVSFYNNEISEKSEIFDDQFSVERPDGSNFTLKIRSTKLEDSAMYFCASSEYLSSNQPQHFGDGTRLSIL.

The V and J genes are TRBV19 and TRBJ1-6; D gene unclear. Germline CDR1 reads LNHDA; CDR2 reads SQIVND (reference sequence). This CDR3 spans 15 amino acids. Trimming removed 9 bases at V and 0 bases at J, with 12 bases between. For the CDR3, the DNA is TGTGCCAGCAACAGCGGGCGCTCCTATAATTCACCCCTCCACTTT. Translated: CASNSGRSYNSPLHF.

V is TRBV7-9 and J is TRBJ2-7; 8 bases agree with TRBD2. The CDR3 spans 15 residues. The germline CDR1 and CDR2 sequences are SEHNR and FQNEAQ (reference sequence). The V segment lost 3 bases and the J segment 3 bases; nucleotides outside the gene matches: 7. The CDR3: CASSLARGGLYEQYF. The CDR3 bases are TGTGCCAGCAGCTTGGCGCGCGGGGGGCTCTACGAGCAGTACTTC. Using reference TRBV7-9 and TRBJ2-7 for the parts outside the CDR3, the full variable domain is DTGVSQNPRHKITKRGQNVTFRCDPISEHNRLYWYRQTLGQGPEFLTYFQNEAQLEKSRLLSDRFSAERPKGSFSTLEIQRTEQGDSAMYLCASSLARGGLYEQYFGPGTRLTVT.

This clone was recorded once. This sequence joins TRBV9 and TRBJ2-7; TRBD1 matches at 8 bases. The CDR3 covers 15 residues. The V segment lost 4 bases and the J segment 6 bases; nucleotides outside the gene matches: 12. Germline lookup yields CDR1 SGDLS and CDR2 YYNGEE. The chain's CDR3 is CASSLHPDRVGEQYF. The CDR3 nucleotides read TGTGCCAGCAGCCTTCACCCGGACAGGGTGGGCGAGCAGTACTTC.

This chain joins TRBV4-1 and TRBJ2-7, with 7 bases that match TRBD2. Germline trimming cut 1 base from V and 5 bases from J; bases unmatched to any gene: 11. The CDR3 has 16 amino acids. CDR1 is MGHRA, CDR2 YSYEKL, per germline. CDR3 DNA sequence: TGCGCCAGCAGCCAAGTCGGGGGGAAAAAAGGTAACGAGCAGTACTTC. Amino acids: CASSQVGGKKGNEQYF.